This T cell receptor (beta chain) was captured in a study of brain metastases from non-small cell lung cancer. Assay used: immunoSEQ multiplex PCR; TCRdb lists only in-frame clones, some missing. Of 4,000 to 5,000 clones in the sample, about three quarters are singletons; the top ten hold about 6.3%. Trimming pared 3 bases from V and 0 bases from J, leaving 12 bases between. The CDR3 length is 16 residues. From germline, CDR1 is SGHNT and CDR2 YYREEE (reference sequence). This clone has only one observation. Its antigen is unidentified. Study-level results: Paired brain metastases and primary tumors largely shared TCR repertoires. Compared with their matched primary tumors, roughly 67% of brain metastases showed expanded T-cell clones.

Sequencing was performed on primary lung tumor tissue. The chain uses TRBV5-4 and TRBJ2-2; the D gene could be TRBD1 or TRBD2 (6 bases each). The sequence came from a donor over 35 with non-small cell lung cancer. The CDR3 region has the DNA TGTGCCAGCAGCTCGGGGGCCAGACCGAACACCGGGGAGCTGTTTTTT. It codes for CASSSGARPNTGELFF.